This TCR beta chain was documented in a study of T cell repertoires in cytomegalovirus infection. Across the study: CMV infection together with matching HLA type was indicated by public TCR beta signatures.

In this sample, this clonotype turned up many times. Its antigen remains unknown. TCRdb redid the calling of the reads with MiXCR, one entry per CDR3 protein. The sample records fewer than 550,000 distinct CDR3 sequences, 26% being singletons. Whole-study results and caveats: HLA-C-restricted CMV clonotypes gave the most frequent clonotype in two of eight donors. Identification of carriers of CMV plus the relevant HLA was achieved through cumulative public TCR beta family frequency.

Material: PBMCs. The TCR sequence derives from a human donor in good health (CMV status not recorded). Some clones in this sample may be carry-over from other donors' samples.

The CDR3 reads CASLSGRDYNEQFF. CDR3 DNA sequence: TGTGCCAGCTTAAGCGGGAGAGACTACAATGAGCAGTTCTTC. The chain recombines TRBV7-2 with TRBJ2-1, with 8 nucleotides matching TRBD2. The length of the CDR3 is 14 residues. Germline-derived CDR1 and CDR2 are SGHTA and FQGNSA. V dropped 8 bases and J dropped 3; count of bases not matched to a gene: 6. Together with reference TRBV7-2 and TRBJ2-1, the CDR3 gives the full variable domain: GAGVSQSPSNKVTEKGKDVELRCDPISGHTALYWYRQSLGQGLEFLIYFQGNSAPDKSGLPSDRFSAERTGGSVSTLTIQRTQQEDSAVYLCASLSGRDYNEQFFGPGTRLTVL.